These T cell receptor beta chains were read from a single sample in a study of vaccination and CD4 T cells after COVID-19. No antigen has been assigned to these receptors. TCRdb redid the calling of the PCR reads with MiXCR, one entry per CDR3 protein. This sample has 8,200 or so distinct CDR3 sequences, with about 56% found just once. Material for sequencing was CD4+ T cells from blood, cultured in vitro. The receptors derive from a human donor who had recovered from COVID-19. The CDR3 runs from the conserved cysteine through the conserved F or W. The D gene is left open where the match is weak. The size field is filled for only some rows; it gives once, few, many or a size class.

TRBV6-5,-,TRBJ2-4,-,18,CASSYGLARKWGKNIQYF,TGTGCCAGCAGTTACGGTCTAGCTAGGAAATGGGGCAAAAACATTCAGTACTTC
TRBV7-8,-,TRBJ2-3,-,15,CASSTGLPSTDTQYF,TGTGCCAGCAGCACGGGACTCCCTAGCACAGATACGCAGTATTTT
TRBV6-4,-,TRBJ2-1,-,15,CASSQGGEPYNEQFF,TGTGCCAGCAGCCAGGGCGGAGAACCTTACAATGAGCAGTTCTTC
TRBV28,-,TRBJ1-2,-,13,CATQGPIHYGYTF,TGTGCCACCCAGGGACCGATCCACTATGGCTACACCTTC
TRBV6-2/TRBV6-3,-,TRBJ2-2,TRBD1,20,CASSLYRGLNPRSNTGELFF,TGTGCCAGCAGTTTATACAGGGGGCTAAATCCTCGATCGAACACCGGGGAGCTGTTTTTT
TRBV2,-,TRBJ2-5,TRBD1,14,CASSERQGQETQYF,TGTGCCAGCAGTGAGCGACAGGGCCAAGAGACCCAGTACTTC
TRBV5-1,-,TRBJ1-6,-,15,CASSLAEGGGSPLHF,TGCGCCAGCAGCTTGGCCGAAGGAGGAGGGTCACCCCTCCACTTT
TRBV28,-,TRBJ2-7,-,13,CASSPQIDYEQYF,TGTGCCAGCAGCCCTCAGATTGACTACGAGCAGTACTTC
TRBV20-1,-,TRBJ1-1,TRBD1,16,CSARPDRVVLGTEAFF,TGCAGTGCTAGACCGGACAGGGTGGTCTTGGGGACTGAAGCTTTCTTT
TRBV18,-,TRBJ2-5,-,11,CASSPRETQYF,TGTGCCAGCTCACCACGCGAGACCCAGTACTTC
TRBV6-1,-,TRBJ1-6,-,15,CASTVGSSYNSPLHF,TGTGCGAGCACGGTAGGGAGCTCCTATAATTCACCCCTCCACTTT
TRBV19,few,TRBJ1-5,-,13,CASSIGGVGPQHF,TGTGCCAGTAGTATAGGCGGGGTAGGGCCCCAGCATTTT
TRBV9,-,TRBJ1-5,-,15,CASSVEAEWGQPQHF,TGTGCCAGCAGCGTAGAGGCGGAGTGGGGACAGCCCCAGCATTTT
TRBV20-1,-,TRBJ1-1,-,14,CSAPLSGLNTEAFF,TGCAGTGCTCCGCTCTCGGGGCTTAACACTGAAGCTTTCTTT
TRBV6-1,few,TRBJ1-2,TRBD1,13,CASSRDSIKGYTF,TGTGCCAGCAGCCGGGACAGTATAAAAGGCTACACCTTC
TRBV5-4,-,TRBJ2-5,-,14,CASSPVENQETQYF,TGTGCCAGCAGCCCCGTGGAGAATCAAGAGACCCAGTACTTC
TRBV7-2,-,TRBJ1-1,-,13,CASSVKGVTEAFF,TGTGCCAGCAGCGTAAAAGGGGTCACTGAAGCTTTCTTT
TRBV6-5,-,TRBJ2-7,TRBD2,17,CASSYSTLAGAIYEQYF,TGTGCCAGCAGTTATTCTACACTAGCGGGGGCTATATACGAGCAGTACTTC
TRBV7-9,-,TRBJ2-3,TRBD2,18,CASSRTSGRAFSTDTQYF,TGTGCCAGCAGCCGGACTAGCGGGAGGGCCTTTAGCACAGATACGCAGTATTTT
TRBV7-9,few,TRBJ2-1,-,17,CASSLAWGRGSYNEQFF,TGTGCCAGCAGCTTAGCTTGGGGGCGGGGCTCCTACAATGAGCAGTTCTTC
TRBV9,medium-sized,TRBJ2-5,-,16,CASSPPPGAAQETQYF,TGTGCCAGCAGCCCCCCCCCCGGGGCAGCCCAAGAGACCCAGTACTTC
TRBV4-3,few,TRBJ1-2,-,15,CASSQDRGSGYGYTF,TGCGCCAGCAGCCAAGATAGGGGGTCAGGCTATGGCTACACCTTC
TRBV7-8,-,TRBJ2-5,-,15,CASRQGWGYQETQYF,TGTGCCAGCAGGCAAGGATGGGGGTACCAAGAGACCCAGTACTTC
TRBV20-1,once,TRBJ2-1,TRBD2,15,CSATASGRPNNEQFF,TGCAGTGCTACTGCTAGCGGGAGGCCTAACAATGAGCAGTTCTTC
TRBV15,-,TRBJ1-5,-,15,CATSRGGDSNQPQHF,TGTGCCACCAGCAGAGGTGGAGATAGCAATCAGCCCCAGCATTTT